Listed here are 5 T cell receptor beta chains from one sample, sequenced in a study of T-cell reconstitution after alpha-beta-depleted transplantation in children. Unique molecular identifiers featured in how the TCRbeta library was prepared. TCRdb re-derived calls from the PCR reads in MiXCR, one entry per CDR3 protein. The sample yields fewer than 700,000 distinct CDR3 sequences, 23% seen once. The specimen comprised PBMCs, mostly from graft donor cells, sampled 360 days after TCRalphabeta/CD19-depleted stem cell transplant. These receptors came from a boy under three years old who had a stem cell transplant for acute myeloid leukemia, so the T cells may come from the graft donor.

The chain employs TRBV12-3 or TRBV12-4 and TRBJ1-2, with TRBD1 matching 9 bases. Germline trimming cut 3 bases from V and 8 bases from J; bases unmatched to any gene: 7. The CDR3 loop spans 14 amino acids. CDR3 region: CASSFAGTGLGYTF. CDR3 in DNA: TGTGCCAGCAGTTTCGCCGGGACAGGGTTGGGCTACACCTTC.

The genes are TRBV6-2 or TRBV6-3 and TRBJ1-2; 9 nucleotides match TRBD1. The germline CDR1 and CDR2 sequences are MNHEY and SVGEGT. This CDR3 is built from 16 residues. V gave up 4 bases and J gave up 6 bases; unmatched junction bases: 12. The CDR3 loop reads CASSSLHRGRGDGYTF. As DNA, the CDR3 is TGTGCCAGCAGTTCCCTACACAGGGGGCGAGGCGATGGCTACACCTTC.

V and J are TRBV5-1 and TRBJ2-5; tentative D call: TRBD1 (5 bases). This CDR3 is 16 amino acids long. Germline-derived CDR1 and CDR2 are SGHRS and YFSETQ. The germline V and J ends were trimmed by 1 base and 3 bases, with 16 bases remaining between them. The chain's CDR3 is CASSLPPLTVEETQYF. CDR3 in DNA: TGCGCCAGCAGCTTGCCCCCCCTGACAGTAGAAGAGACCCAGTACTTC. The whole variable domain, remainder taken from reference TRBV5-1 and TRBJ2-5, is KAGVTQTPRYLIKTRGQQVTLSCSPISGHRSVSWYQQTPGQGLQFLFEYFSETQRNKGNFPGRFSGRQFSNSRSEMNVSTLELGDSALYLCASSLPPLTVEETQYFGPGTRLLVL.

The gene calls are TRBV28 and TRBJ1-2; 11 nucleotides align to TRBD1. The trim removed 4 bases at V and 2 bases at J, leaving 0 bases unmatched. The CDR3 spans 14 residues. Germline CDR1 and CDR2: MDHEN and SYDVKM. CDR3: CASSWDRGNYGYTF. The CDR3 nucleotides read TGTGCCAGCAGTTGGGACAGGGGGAACTATGGCTACACCTTC.

The chain employs TRBV11-2 and TRBJ2-7, with D perhaps matching TRBD1 (5 bases). There are 18 residues in the CDR3. Germline values: CDR1 SGHAT, CDR2 FQNNGV. Deletions cut 1 base from V and 9 bases from J, with 28 bases between. The CDR3 here is CASSLVFGHLVRDGVQYF. CDR3 DNA sequence: TGTGCCAGCAGCTTAGTTTTTGGACACCTAGTTAGGGATGGGGTGCAGTACTTC.